The 26 T cell receptor beta chains listed next were all sequenced from one sample in a study of PD-1 blockade in classical Hodgkin lymphoma. Brentuximab vedotin exposure varied, and every patient relapsed after autologous stem cell transplantation. Data came from immunoSEQ multiplex PCR; TCRdb stores just in-frame clones and leaves some out. The sample consists of roughly 140,000 clones, about four fifths of them appearing once. The material was peripheral blood mononuclear cells (PBMCs), obtained before the second cycle of nivolumab. Every receptor here comes from a human donor with classical Hodgkin lymphoma.

The chain couples TRBV6-6 to TRBJ2-2, with D perhaps matching TRBD2 (5 bases). Trimming removed 6 bases from V and 2 bases from J, with 13 bases in between. Per the germline V gene, CDR1 is MNHNY and CDR2 is SVGAGI (reference sequence). The CDR3 contains 15 residues. This chain's CDR3 is CASRRGTANTGELFF. The CDR3 bases are TGTGCCAGCAGACGGGGAACAGCTAACACCGGGGAGCTGTTTTTT.

The chain is built from TRBV6-5 and TRBJ1-3, with no clear D. V was shortened by 6 bases and J by 1 base, with 7 bases between the two germline ends. Per germline, CDR1 MNHEY and CDR2 SVGAGI. CDR3 length: 13 residues. CDR3 sequence reads: CASRTRSGNTIYF. The CDR3 DNA reads TGTGCCAGCAGGACGAGATCTGGAAACACCATATATTTT.

The chain combines TRBV6-1 with TRBJ1-4; 7 bases agree with TRBD1. This CDR3 has 15 amino acids. The ends lost 1 base at V and 8 bases at J; junction bases unmatched: 7. From germline, CDR1 is MNHNS and CDR2 SASEGT. In nucleotides, the CDR3 is TGTGCCAGCAGTGAAGAAAAGGGGGCGGGGGAAAAACTGTTTTTT. This sequence encodes CASSEEKGAGEKLFF.

The V gene is TRBV7-8, the J gene TRBJ2-7; 13 nucleotides agree with TRBD2. Germline trimming cut 1 base from V and 4 bases from J; bases unmatched to any gene: 7. The CDR3 consists of 17 residues. Germline V CDR1 and CDR2: SGHVS, FQNEAQ. CDR3 sequence (DNA): TGTGCCAGCAGCTTAGTGGCAGGACTAGCGGGAGCGTACGAGCAGTACTTC. Its protein product is CASSLVAGLAGAYEQYF.

This clone was observed once. The rearrangement links TRBV19 to TRBJ2-1; 8 bases map to TRBD1. The V gene's germline CDR1 is LNHDA and CDR2 SQIVND (reference sequence). Trimming removed 4 bases from V and 0 bases from J; junction bases left unmatched: 2. The CDR3 is 15 residues long. CDR3: CASSTGQGSYNEQFF. Here the CDR3 DNA reads TGTGCCAGTAGTACTGGACAGGGCTCCTACAATGAGCAGTTCTTC.

Only a few counts were recorded for this clone. The gene calls are TRBV28 and TRBJ2-7, with 7 bases identical to TRBD1. This CDR3 comprises 14 residues. V lost 5 bases and J lost 2; bases outside the gene matches: 6. CDR1 and CDR2 from the germline V gene are MDHEN and SYDVKM. DNA for the CDR3: TGTGCCAGCAGTCTCACGGGACAGCCCTACGAGCAGTACTTC. Its protein product is CASSLTGQPYEQYF.

The CDR3 nucleotides are TGTGCCAGCAGTTTTCGACAGGGGGCGGATGGCTACACCTTC. It is translated as CASSFRQGADGYTF. V usage is TRBV6-6 and J usage is TRBJ1-2, with TRBD1 matching 10 bases. The ends lost 4 bases at V and 6 bases at J; junction bases unmatched: 5. Germline V lookup: CDR1 MNHNY, CDR2 SVGAGI (reference sequence). The CDR3 is made up of 14 amino acids.

The rearrangement uses TRBV5-4 and TRBJ1-1; TRBD1 might be the D (5 bases). The CDR3 totals 15 residues. The germline V gene encodes CDR1 SGHNT and CDR2 YYREEE (reference sequence). Trimming pared 3 bases from V and 6 bases from J, leaving 18 bases between. CDR3 in DNA: TGTGCCAGCAGCTCCCCTAGGGGAAGGGTCGCTGAAGCTTTCTTT. Its translation is CASSSPRGRVAEAFF.

The V and J genes are TRBV2 and TRBJ2-1; D might be TRBD2 (7 bases). Germline V CDR1 and CDR2: SNHLY, FYNNEI. The CDR3 consists of 15 residues. V lost 8 bases to trimming and J lost 4 bases, with 18 bases between them. As DNA, the CDR3 is TGTGCCAGCGCCTTTGGGGGGGGGCGTTACAATGAGCAGTTCTTC. Translating it yields CASAFGGGRYNEQFF.

V usage is TRBV7-3 and J usage is TRBJ1-2, with 8 bases fitting TRBD1. The CDR3 covers 13 residues. With 5 bases clipped from V and 4 bases from J, the junction kept 3 bases outside the gene matches. Germline-derived CDR1 and CDR2 are SGHTA and FQGTGA. CDR3 region: CASSPDRVYGYTF. For the CDR3, the DNA is TGTGCCAGCAGCCCGGACAGGGTCTATGGCTACACCTTC. Complete variable domain (other parts from reference TRBV7-3 and TRBJ1-2): GAGVSQTPSNKVTEKGKYVELRCDPISGHTALYWYRQSLGQGPEFLIYFQGTGAADDSGLPNDRFFAVRPEGSVSTLKIQRTERGDSAVYLCASSPDRVYGYTFGSGTRLTVV.

The V and J genes are TRBV6-5 and TRBJ2-5, with D perhaps matching TRBD1 (6 bases). The CDR3 spans 14 residues. Germline V gene sequence: CDR1 MNHEY, CDR2 SVGAGI. Trimming removed 3 bases from V and 3 bases from J, with 11 bases in between. DNA of the CDR3: TGTGCCAGCAGTTATTCGGACAGAGAAGAGACCCAGTACTTC. Amino acid sequence: CASSYSDREETQYF.

This clone was picked up one time. The rearrangement joins TRBV6-1 to TRBJ2-5; D uncertain. The CDR3 consists of 13 residues. The V and J ends lost 8 bases and 5 bases respectively, with 15 bases between them. Germline CDR1 is MNHNS and CDR2 is SASEGT. CDR3 sequence: CASGEMEWETQYF. The CDR3 region has the DNA TGTGCCAGCGGAGAGATGGAGTGGGAGACCCAGTACTTC.

The chain employs TRBV14 and TRBJ2-1; no reliable D call. This CDR3 contains 13 residues. CDR1 is SGHDN and CDR2 is FVKESK in the germline V gene. V lost 5 bases, J lost 2 bases, and 7 bases lay in between. CDR3 amino acids: CASSRETYNEQFF. In nucleotides, the CDR3 is TGTGCCAGCAGCAGGGAAACCTACAATGAGCAGTTCTTC.

The rearrangement links TRBV18 to TRBJ2-7; D unresolved. Trimming stripped 2 bases from V and 5 bases from J, with 7 bases between. Germline lookup yields CDR1 KGHSH and CDR2 LQKENI. This CDR3 spans 12 amino acids. The CDR3 region has the DNA TGTGCCAGCTCACCAATTGGCCACGAGCAGTACTTC. The encoded protein is CASSPIGHEQYF.

The rearrangement uses TRBV10-3 and TRBJ2-7; TRBD2 agrees at 13 bases. After removal of 6 bases from V and 0 bases from J, the junction contained 8 bases not matched to a gene. This CDR3 comprises 17 residues. Germline loops: CDR1 ENHRY, CDR2 SYGVKD. CDR3: CAIRPGLAGLLSYEQYF. The CDR3 region has the DNA TGTGCCATCAGACCGGGACTAGCGGGATTACTCTCCTACGAGCAGTACTTC.

This clone was observed a single time. The chain carries TRBV27 and TRBJ2-4; possibly TRBD1 for D (5 bases). This CDR3 region has 16 residues. Germline V gene lookup returns CDR1 MNHEY and CDR2 SMNVEV (reference sequence). V gave up 1 base and J gave up 0 bases, with 10 bases separating them. CDR3 protein: CASSLWGREAKNIQYF. The DNA of the CDR3 is TGTGCCAGCAGTTTATGGGGCAGAGAAGCCAAAAACATTCAGTACTTC.

The gene calls are TRBV7-6 and TRBJ2-2; tentatively, D is TRBD2 (7 bases). The V and J ends lost 2 bases and 6 bases respectively, with 10 bases between them. This CDR3 region has 14 residues. CDR1 and CDR2 from the germline V gene are SGHVS and FNYEAQ. The CDR3 region has the DNA TGTGCCAGCAGCTTAAAAGGGGGGGCCGGGGAGCTGTTTTTT. This sequence encodes CASSLKGGAGELFF. The full variable domain, in which reference TRBV7-6 and TRBJ2-2 provide the parts outside the CDR3, is GAGVSQSPRYKVTKRGQDVALRCDPISGHVSLYWYRQALGQGPEFLTYFNYEAQQDKSGLPNDRFSAERPEGSISTLTIQRTEQRDSAMYRCASSLKGGAGELFFGEGSRLTVL.

V and J are TRBV9 and TRBJ2-2; D might be TRBD1 (5 bases). The CDR3 is 13 amino acids. Trimming left V 4 bases short and J 5 bases short, with 9 bases between. Germline CDR1 and CDR2: SGDLS and YYNGEE. As DNA, the CDR3 is TGTGCCAGCAGCTGGGGCACGACCGGGGAGCTGTTTTTT. Translated, it gives CASSWGTTGELFF.

The CDR3 DNA is TGTGCCAGCAGCTTCCGGGACCAACAAGAGACCCAGTACTTC. Its translation is CASSFRDQQETQYF. The chain uses TRBV5-6 and TRBJ2-5; D is perhaps TRBD1 or TRBD2 (5 bases each). This CDR3 has 14 residues. Germline CDR1 and CDR2: SGHDT and YYEEEE. The V gene lost 2 bases and the J gene lost 2 bases, with 10 bases spanning the gap.

The chain uses TRBV2 and TRBJ1-1; D remains unclear. Deletions cut 0 bases from V and 3 bases from J, with 5 bases between. The CDR3 is made up of 13 amino acids. The germline gives CDR1 SNHLY, CDR2 FYNNEI. The CDR3 loop is CASSEAPDTEAFF. The CDR3 DNA follows: TGTGCCAGCAGTGAAGCGCCGGACACTGAAGCTTTCTTT.

The chain carries TRBV7-8 and TRBJ2-3; D is uncertain. The CDR3 covers 14 residues. Germline values: CDR1 SGHVS, CDR2 FQNEAQ. Trimming stripped 3 bases from V and 0 bases from J, with 7 bases between. CDR3 in amino acids: CASSFMTSTDTQYF. The CDR3 DNA is TGTGCCAGCAGCTTTATGACTAGCACAGATACGCAGTATTTT.

V gene TRBV30 combines with J gene TRBJ2-5; TRBD2 aligns across 8 bases. Germline trimming cut 3 bases from V and 2 bases from J; bases unmatched to any gene: 8. Germline CDR1 reads GTSNPN; CDR2 reads SVGIG (reference sequence). This CDR3 comprises 15 residues. The DNA of the CDR3 is TGTGCCTGGAGAGCCGGGACTAGACTTCAAGAGACCCAGTACTTC. Its protein is CAWRAGTRLQETQYF.

The chain uses TRBV2 and TRBJ2-4, with a possible D match to TRBD2 (7 bases). V lost 8 bases and J lost 4, with 12 bases in between. This CDR3 spans 13 amino acids. Germline lookup yields CDR1 SNHLY and CDR2 FYNNEI. The CDR3 sequence: CASEGGTKNIQYF. The CDR3 nucleotides are TGTGCCAGCGAGGGAGGGACAAAAAACATTCAGTACTTC. The full variable domain, its missing parts supplied by reference TRBV2 and TRBJ2-4, is EPEVTQTPSHQVTQMGQEVILRCVPISNHLYFYWYRQILGQKVEFLVSFYNNEISEKSEIFDDQFSVERPDGSNFTLKIRSTKLEDSAMYFCASEGGTKNIQYFGAGTRLSVL.

The CDR3 coding sequence is TGTGCCAGCAGCGCCGGAGACAGGGGATATGGCTACACCTTC. It encodes CASSAGDRGYGYTF. The chain joins TRBV9 to TRBJ1-2; 8 bases are shared with TRBD1. The CDR3 contains 14 residues. Germline V lookup: CDR1 SGDLS, CDR2 YYNGEE. Losses at the gene ends were 3 bases for V and 5 bases for J; bases not matched to a gene: 6. The whole variable domain, filled in from reference TRBV9 and TRBJ1-2, reads DSGVTQTPKHLITATGQRVTLRCSPRSGDLSVYWYQQSLDQGLQFLIQYYNGEERAKGNILERFSAQQFPDLHSELNLSSLELGDSALYFCASSAGDRGYGYTFGSGTRLTVV.

This rearrangement joins TRBV7-2 to TRBJ1-1, with D hard to call. Trimming cost V 3 bases and J 3 bases, with 8 bases left between them. This CDR3 comprises 13 residues. Germline values: CDR1 SGHTA, CDR2 FQGNSA. In DNA form, the CDR3 reads TGTGCCAGCAGCTTCGAGGGTTACACTGAAGCTTTCTTT. Its translation: CASSFEGYTEAFF.

The chain recombines TRBV18 with TRBJ1-5; TRBD1 might be the D (6 bases). V shed 6 bases and J shed 6 bases, with 15 bases lying between them. Per germline, CDR1 KGHSH and CDR2 LQKENI. This CDR3 has 14 amino acids. CDR3 sequence reads: CASSLTGATQPQHF. In DNA form, the CDR3 reads TGTGCCAGCTCCCTGACAGGAGCTACTCAGCCCCAGCATTTT.